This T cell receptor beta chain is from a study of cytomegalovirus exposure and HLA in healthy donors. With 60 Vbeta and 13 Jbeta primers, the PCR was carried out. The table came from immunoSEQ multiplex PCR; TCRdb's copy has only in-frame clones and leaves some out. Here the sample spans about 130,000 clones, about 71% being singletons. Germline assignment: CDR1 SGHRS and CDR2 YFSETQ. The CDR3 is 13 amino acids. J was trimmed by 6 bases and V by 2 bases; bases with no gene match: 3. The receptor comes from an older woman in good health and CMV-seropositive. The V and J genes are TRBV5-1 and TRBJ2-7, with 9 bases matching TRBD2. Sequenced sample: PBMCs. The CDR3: CASSFSGGSEQYF. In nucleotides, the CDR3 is TGCGCCAGCAGCTTTAGCGGGGGAAGCGAGCAGTACTTC. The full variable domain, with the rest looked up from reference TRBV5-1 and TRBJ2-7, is KAGVTQTPRYLIKTRGQQVTLSCSPISGHRSVSWYQQTPGQGLQFLFEYFSETQRNKGNFPGRFSGRQFSNSRSEMNVSTLELGDSALYLCASSFSGGSEQYFGPGTRLTVT.